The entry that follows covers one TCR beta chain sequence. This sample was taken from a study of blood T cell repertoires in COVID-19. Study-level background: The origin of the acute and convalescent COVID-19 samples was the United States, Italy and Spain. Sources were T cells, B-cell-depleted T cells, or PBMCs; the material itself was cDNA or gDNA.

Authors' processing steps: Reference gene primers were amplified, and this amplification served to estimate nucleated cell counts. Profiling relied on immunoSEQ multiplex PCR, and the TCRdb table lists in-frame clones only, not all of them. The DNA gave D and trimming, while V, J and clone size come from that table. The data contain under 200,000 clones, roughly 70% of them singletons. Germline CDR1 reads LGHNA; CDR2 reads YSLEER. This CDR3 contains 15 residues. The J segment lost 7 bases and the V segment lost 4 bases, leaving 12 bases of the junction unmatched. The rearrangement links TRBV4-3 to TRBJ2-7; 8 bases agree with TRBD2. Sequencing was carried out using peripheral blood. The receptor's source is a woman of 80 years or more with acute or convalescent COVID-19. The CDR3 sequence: CASSRAGAGSGEQYF. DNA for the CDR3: TGCGCCAGCAGCCGAGCGGGAGCGGGTAGTGGGGAGCAGTACTTC.